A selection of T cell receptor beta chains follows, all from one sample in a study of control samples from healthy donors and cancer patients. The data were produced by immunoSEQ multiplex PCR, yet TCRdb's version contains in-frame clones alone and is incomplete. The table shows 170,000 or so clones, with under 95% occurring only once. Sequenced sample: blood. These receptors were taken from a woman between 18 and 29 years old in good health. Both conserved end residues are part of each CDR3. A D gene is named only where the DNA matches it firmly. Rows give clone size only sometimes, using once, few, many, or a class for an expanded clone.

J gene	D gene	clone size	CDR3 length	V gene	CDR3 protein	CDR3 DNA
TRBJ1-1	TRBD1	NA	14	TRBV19	CASSIGQGGSVAFF	TGTGCCAGTAGTATTGGTCAGGGGGGGTCCGTGGCTTTCTTT
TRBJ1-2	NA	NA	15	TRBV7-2	CASSLDDGLGYGYTF	TGTGCCAGCAGCTTAGACGACGGGCTTGGCTATGGCTACACCTTC
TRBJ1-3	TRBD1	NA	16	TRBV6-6	CASSLGTVSSGNTIYF	TGTGCCAGCAGCTTGGGGACAGTCTCCTCTGGAAACACCATATATTTT
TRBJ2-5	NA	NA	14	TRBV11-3	CASSLEIAVETQYF	TGTGCCAGCAGCTTAGAAATAGCGGTAGAGACCCAGTACTTC
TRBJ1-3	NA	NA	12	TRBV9	CASSVGMGTIYF	TGTGCCAGCAGCGTAGGAATGGGCACCATATATTTT
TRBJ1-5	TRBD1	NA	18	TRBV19	CASTGQGQGRGNNQPQHF	TGTGCCTCCACCGGCCAAGGACAGGGGAGAGGGAACAATCAGCCCCAGCATTTT
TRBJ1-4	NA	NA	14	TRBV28	CASSWQGIREKLFF	TGTGCCAGCAGTTGGCAGGGGATCAGGGAAAAACTGTTTTTT
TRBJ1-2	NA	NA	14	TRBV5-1	CASSSTASADGYTF	TGCGCCAGCAGCTCCACGGCGTCCGCCGATGGCTACACCTTC
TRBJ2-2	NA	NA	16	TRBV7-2	CASSSKMGRGPGELFF	TGTGCCAGCAGCTCCAAGATGGGGCGGGGGCCCGGGGAGCTGTTTTTT
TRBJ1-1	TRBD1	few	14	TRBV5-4	CASSPRQGDTEAFF	TGTGCCAGCAGCCCAAGACAGGGTGACACTGAAGCTTTCTTT
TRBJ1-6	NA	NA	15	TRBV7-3	CASSLRGTVNSPLHF	TGTGCCAGCAGCTTAAGGGGGACGGTTAATTCACCCCTCCACTTT
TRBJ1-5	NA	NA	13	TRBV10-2	CATSWSGDQPQHF	TGCGCCACCTCATGGTCAGGGGATCAGCCCCAGCATTTT
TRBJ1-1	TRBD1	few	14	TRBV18	CASSPMTGGTEAFF	TGTGCCAGCTCCCCTATGACAGGGGGCACTGAAGCTTTCTTT
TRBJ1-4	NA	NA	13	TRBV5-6	CASSLGSNEKLFF	TGTGCCAGCAGCTTGGGTAGTAATGAAAAACTGTTTTTT
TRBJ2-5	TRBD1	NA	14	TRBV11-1	CASSFRDRGQTQYF	TGTGCCAGCAGCTTCCGGGACAGGGGGCAGACCCAGTACTTC
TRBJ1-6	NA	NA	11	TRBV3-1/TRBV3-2	CASSQGVSLHF	TGTGCCAGCAGCCAAGGGGTAAGCCTCCACTTT